This T cell receptor beta chain was profiled in a study of T cells in Graves' hyperthyroidism and ophthalmopathy. CDR3 length equals 13 residues. CDR1 and CDR2 (germline): DFQATT, SNEGSKA (reference sequence). The V gene end was trimmed by 2 bases and the J gene end by 7 bases; junction bases not matched to a gene: 5. Regions amplified from RNA transcripts were the TCR beta CDR3 regions. A set of HTBI primers served as the primers for a first-round RT-PCR of the TCR CDR3. In TCRdb, the multiplex PCR reads were re-called with MiXCR into one record per CDR3 protein. Among around 300,000 distinct CDR3 sequences listed, approximately 20% were seen once. This clonotype was counted at least ten times.

The origin of this receptor is a man aged 30 to 45 with Graves' ophthalmopathy. The chain joins TRBV20-1 to TRBJ2-1, with 7 bases lining up with TRBD1. Source material: blood. CDR3 sequence (DNA): TGCAGTGCTAGAAGGACAGGAGCTAATGAGCAGTTCTTC. Translating it yields CSARRTGANEQFF.